What follows is one T cell receptor (beta chain) and its context. Measured with immunoSEQ multiplex PCR; TCRdb has only the in-frame clones, and not every one. The table includes 200,000 to 300,000 clones, 70% to 90% detected once. The source of the sample is a study of blood T cell repertoires in COVID-19. Germline assignment: CDR1 SGHRS and CDR2 YFSETQ. There are 14 residues in the CDR3. V lost 1 base to trimming and J lost 4 bases; unmatched junction nucleotides: 3. The chain carries TRBV5-1 and TRBJ2-7; 9 bases map to TRBD1. What was sequenced was peripheral blood. The source of this sequence is a woman in her fifties or sixties with COVID-19, enrolled during active disease. The CDR3, as DNA: TGCGCCAGCAGCTTGTCCGGACAGGGGTACGAGCAGTACTTC. The encoded protein is CASSLSGQGYEQYF.